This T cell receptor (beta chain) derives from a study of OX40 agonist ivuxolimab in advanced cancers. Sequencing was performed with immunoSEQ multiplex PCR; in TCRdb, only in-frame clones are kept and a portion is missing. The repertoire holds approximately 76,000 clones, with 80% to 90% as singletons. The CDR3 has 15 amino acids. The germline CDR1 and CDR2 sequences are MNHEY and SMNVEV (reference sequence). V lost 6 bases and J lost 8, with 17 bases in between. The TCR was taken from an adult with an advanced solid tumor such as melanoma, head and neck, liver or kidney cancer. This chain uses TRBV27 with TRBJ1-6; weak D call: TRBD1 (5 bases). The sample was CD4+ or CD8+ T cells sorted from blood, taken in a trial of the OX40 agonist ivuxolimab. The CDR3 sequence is CASSPLERGDSPLHF. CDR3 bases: TGTGCCAGCAGCCCTCTGGAGAGGGGCGATTCACCCCTCCACTTT.